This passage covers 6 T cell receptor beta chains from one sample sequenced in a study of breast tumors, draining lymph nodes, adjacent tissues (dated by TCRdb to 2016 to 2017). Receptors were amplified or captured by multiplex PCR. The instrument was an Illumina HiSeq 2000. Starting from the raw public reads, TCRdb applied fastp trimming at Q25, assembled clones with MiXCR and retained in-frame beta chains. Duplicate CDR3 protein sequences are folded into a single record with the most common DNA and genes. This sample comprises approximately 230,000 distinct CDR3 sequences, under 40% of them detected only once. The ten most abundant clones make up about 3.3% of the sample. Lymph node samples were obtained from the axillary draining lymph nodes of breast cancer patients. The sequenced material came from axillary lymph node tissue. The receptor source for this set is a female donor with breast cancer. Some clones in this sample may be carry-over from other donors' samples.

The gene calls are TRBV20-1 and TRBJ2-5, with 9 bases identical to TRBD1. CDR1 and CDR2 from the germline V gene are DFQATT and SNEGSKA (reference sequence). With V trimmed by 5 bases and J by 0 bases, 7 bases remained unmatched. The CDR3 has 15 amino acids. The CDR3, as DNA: TGCAGTGCTCGAGCCGGGACAGGGTACCAAGAGACCCAGTACTTC. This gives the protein CSARAGTGYQETQYF.

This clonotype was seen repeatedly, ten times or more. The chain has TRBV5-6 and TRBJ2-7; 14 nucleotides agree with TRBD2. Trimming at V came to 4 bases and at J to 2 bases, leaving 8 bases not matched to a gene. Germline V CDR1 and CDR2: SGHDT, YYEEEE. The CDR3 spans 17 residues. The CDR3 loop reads CASSLGLAGAYTYEQYF. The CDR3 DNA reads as TGTGCCAGCAGCCTGGGACTAGCGGGAGCCTATACCTACGAGCAGTACTTC.

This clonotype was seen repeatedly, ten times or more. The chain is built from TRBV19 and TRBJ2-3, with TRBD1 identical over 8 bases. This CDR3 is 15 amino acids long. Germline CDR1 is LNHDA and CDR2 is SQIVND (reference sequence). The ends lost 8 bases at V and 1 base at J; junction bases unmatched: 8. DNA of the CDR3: TGTGCCAGTGCGCCCGGGACAGGAGGCACAGATACGCAGTATTTT. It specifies CASAPGTGGTDTQYF.

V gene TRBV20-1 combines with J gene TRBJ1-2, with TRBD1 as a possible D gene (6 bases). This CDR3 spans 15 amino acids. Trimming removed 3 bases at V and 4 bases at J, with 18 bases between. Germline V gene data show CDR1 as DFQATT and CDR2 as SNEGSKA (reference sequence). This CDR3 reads CSASGLWGHRYGYTF. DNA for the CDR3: TGCAGTGCTAGTGGTTTGTGGGGGCATCGCTATGGCTACACCTTC.

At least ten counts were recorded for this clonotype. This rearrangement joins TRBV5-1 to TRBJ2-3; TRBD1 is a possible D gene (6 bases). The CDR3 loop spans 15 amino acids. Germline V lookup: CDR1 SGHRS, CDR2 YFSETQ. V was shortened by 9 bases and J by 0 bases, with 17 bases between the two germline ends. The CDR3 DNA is TGCGCCATCACGGCCGTGGGGGCTAGCACAGATACGCAGTATTTT. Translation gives CAITAVGASTDTQYF. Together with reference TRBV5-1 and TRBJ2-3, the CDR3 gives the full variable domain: KAGVTQTPRYLIKTRGQQVTLSCSPISGHRSVSWYQQTPGQGLQFLFEYFSETQRNKGNFPGRFSGRQFSNSRSEMNVSTLELGDSALYLCAITAVGASTDTQYFGPGTRLTVL.

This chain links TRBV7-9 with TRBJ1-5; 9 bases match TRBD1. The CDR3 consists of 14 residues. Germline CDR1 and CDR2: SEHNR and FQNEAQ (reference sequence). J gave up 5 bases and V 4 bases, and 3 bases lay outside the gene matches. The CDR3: CASSWTGDYQPQHF. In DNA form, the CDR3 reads TGTGCCAGCAGCTGGACAGGGGATTATCAGCCCCAGCATTTT.